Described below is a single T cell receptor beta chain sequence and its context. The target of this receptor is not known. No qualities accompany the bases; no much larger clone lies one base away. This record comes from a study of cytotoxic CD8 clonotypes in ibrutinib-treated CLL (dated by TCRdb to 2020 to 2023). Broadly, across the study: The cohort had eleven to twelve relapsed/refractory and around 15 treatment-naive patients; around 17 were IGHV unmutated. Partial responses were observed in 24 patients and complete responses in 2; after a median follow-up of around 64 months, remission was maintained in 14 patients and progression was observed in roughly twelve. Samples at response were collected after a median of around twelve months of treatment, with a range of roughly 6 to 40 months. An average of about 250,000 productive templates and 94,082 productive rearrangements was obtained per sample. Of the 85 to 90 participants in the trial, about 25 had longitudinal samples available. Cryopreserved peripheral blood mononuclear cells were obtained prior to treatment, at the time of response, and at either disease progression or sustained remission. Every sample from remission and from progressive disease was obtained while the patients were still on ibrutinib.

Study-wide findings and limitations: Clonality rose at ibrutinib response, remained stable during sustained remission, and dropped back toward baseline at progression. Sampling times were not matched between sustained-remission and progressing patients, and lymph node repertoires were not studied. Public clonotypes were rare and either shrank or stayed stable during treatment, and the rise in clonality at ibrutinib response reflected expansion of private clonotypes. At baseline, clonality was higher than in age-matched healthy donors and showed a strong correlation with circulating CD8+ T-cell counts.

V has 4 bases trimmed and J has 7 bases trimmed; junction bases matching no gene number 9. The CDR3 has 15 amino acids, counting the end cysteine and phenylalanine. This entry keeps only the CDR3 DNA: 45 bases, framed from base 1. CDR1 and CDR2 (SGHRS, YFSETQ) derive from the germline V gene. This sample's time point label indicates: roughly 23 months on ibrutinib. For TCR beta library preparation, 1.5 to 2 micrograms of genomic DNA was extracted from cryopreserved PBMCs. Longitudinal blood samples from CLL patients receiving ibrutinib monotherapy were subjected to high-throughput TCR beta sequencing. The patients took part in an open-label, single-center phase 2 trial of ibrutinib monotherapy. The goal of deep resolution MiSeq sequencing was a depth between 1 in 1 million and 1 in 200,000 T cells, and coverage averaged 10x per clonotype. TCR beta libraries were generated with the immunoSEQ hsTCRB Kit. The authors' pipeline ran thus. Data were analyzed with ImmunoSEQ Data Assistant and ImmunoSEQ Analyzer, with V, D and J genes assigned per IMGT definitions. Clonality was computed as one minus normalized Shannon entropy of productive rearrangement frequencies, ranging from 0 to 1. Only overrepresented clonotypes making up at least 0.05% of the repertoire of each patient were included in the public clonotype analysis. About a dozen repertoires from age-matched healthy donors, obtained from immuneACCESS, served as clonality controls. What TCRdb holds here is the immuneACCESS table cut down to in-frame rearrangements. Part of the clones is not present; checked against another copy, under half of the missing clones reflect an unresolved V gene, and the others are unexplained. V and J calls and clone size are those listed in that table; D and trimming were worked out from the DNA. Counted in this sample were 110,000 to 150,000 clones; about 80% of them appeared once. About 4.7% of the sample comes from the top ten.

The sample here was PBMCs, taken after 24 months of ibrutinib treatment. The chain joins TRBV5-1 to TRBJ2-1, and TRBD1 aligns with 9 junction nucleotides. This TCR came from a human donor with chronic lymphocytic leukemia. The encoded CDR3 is CASSHRDRAVNEQFF. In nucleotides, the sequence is TGCGCCAGCAGCCACCGGGACAGGGCCGTAAATGAGCAGTTCTTC.